This T cell receptor (beta chain) was sequenced for a study of control samples from healthy donors and cancer patients. Germline CDR1 and CDR2: SNHLY and FYNNEI. The V end lost 4 bases, the J end lost 0 bases, and 12 bases lay between the germline ends. The CDR3 length is 15 residues. Method: immunoSEQ multiplex PCR; TCRdb's copy keeps in-frame clones and lacks some. Of about 130,000 clones in the sample, about 90% were seen once. Sequenced: blood. This chain uses TRBV2 with TRBJ1-1; D might be TRBD1 (5 bases). This clonotype was sampled from a woman aged 45-65 years in good health. The CDR3 coding sequence is TGTGCCAGCAGTGGGTCCGGGGGAGTGAACACTGAAGCTTTCTTT. Translation gives CASSGSGGVNTEAFF.